This T cell receptor (beta chain) emerged from a study of brain T cells in children with intractable seizures. Study observations and caveats: Pre-surgery blood may have been undersampled, hiding some clones.

Only cases whose brain tissue showed the highest T cell transcript signatures were sequenced. Patients received at least one anti-epileptic drug before surgery. On this clone itself: Its target is not known.

Sequencing was performed with immunoSEQ multiplex PCR; in TCRdb, only in-frame clones are kept and a portion is missing. The sample carries fewer than 50,000 clones, 90% recorded once. The sequence came from a girl aged 2 to 9 with tuberous sclerosis and intractable seizures. The input for sequencing was peripheral blood, taken at surgery.

CDR3 amino acids: CASSLRQGYGGELFF. The CDR3, as DNA: TGCGCCAGCAGCTTGAGGCAGGGATACGGCGGGGAGCTGTTTTTT. V is TRBV5-1 and J is TRBJ2-2, with D perhaps matching TRBD1 (5 bases). Germline values: CDR1 SGHRS, CDR2 YFSETQ. Trimming removed 1 base at V and 7 bases at J, with 14 bases between. The CDR3 is 15 amino acids.